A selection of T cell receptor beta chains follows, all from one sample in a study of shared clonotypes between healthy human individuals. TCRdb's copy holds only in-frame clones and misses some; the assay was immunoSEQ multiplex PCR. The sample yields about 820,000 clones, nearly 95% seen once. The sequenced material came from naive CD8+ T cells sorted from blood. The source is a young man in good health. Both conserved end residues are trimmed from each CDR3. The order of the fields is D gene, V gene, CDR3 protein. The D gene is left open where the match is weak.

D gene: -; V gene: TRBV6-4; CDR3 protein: ASSGRTSTDTQY
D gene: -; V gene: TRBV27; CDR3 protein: ASSHRFGGSSEQY
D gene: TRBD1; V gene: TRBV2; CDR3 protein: ASIRQGYEQY
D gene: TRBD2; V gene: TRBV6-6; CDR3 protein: ASSSGLAGPGELF
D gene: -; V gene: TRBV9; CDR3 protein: ASSVEPSGRETQY
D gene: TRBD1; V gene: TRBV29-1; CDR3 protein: SVETGEGYEQY
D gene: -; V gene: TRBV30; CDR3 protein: AWSAPGVWNQPQH
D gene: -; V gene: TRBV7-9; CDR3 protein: ASSFGRQRLGSDTQY
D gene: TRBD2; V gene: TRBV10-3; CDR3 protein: AILLAANEQF
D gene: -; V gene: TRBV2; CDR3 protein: ASSEAVWTAGNTEAF
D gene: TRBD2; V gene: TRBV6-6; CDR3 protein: ASSYFSGTSTDTQY
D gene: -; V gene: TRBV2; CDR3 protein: ASSSGPGGETQY
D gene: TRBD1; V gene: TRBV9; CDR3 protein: ASSVGRGQGYTEAF
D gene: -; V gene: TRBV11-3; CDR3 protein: ASSLDGEGGFYNEQF
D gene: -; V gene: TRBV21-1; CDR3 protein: ASSTGTGPNTGELF